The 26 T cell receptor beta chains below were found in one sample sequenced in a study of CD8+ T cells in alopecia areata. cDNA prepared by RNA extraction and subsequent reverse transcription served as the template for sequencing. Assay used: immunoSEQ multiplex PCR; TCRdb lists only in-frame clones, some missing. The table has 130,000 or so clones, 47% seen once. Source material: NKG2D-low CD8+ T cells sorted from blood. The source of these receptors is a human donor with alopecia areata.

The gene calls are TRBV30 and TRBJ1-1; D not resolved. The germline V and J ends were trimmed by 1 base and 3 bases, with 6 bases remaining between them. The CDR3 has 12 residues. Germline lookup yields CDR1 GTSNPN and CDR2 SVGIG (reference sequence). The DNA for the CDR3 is TGTGCCTGGAGTGCCGGTTACACTGAAGCTTTCTTT. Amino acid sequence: CAWSAGYTEAFF.

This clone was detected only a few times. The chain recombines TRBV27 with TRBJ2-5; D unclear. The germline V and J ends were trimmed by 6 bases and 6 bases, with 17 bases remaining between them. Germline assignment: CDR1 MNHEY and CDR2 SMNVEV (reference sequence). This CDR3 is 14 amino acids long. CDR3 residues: CASSPGGGSQTQYF. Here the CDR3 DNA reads TGTGCCAGCAGCCCCGGCGGTGGTAGCCAGACCCAGTACTTC.

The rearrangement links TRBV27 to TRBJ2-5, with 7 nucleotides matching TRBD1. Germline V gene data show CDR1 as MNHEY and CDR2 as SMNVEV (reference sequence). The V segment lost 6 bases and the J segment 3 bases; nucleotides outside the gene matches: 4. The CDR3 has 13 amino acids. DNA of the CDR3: TGTGCCAGCAGCCCTGGGACAGAAGAGACCCAGTACTTC. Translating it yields CASSPGTEETQYF.

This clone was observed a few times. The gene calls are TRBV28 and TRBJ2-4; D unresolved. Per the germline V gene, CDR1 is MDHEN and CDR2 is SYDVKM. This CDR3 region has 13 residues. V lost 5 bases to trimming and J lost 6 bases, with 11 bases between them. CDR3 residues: CASSRHDGNIQYF. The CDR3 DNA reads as TGTGCCAGCAGTCGACACGATGGAAACATTCAGTACTTC.

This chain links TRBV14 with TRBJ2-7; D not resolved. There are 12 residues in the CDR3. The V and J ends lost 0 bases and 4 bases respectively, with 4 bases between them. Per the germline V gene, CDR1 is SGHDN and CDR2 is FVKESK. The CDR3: CASSQDSYEQYF. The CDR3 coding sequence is TGTGCCAGCAGCCAAGATAGTTACGAGCAGTACTTC.

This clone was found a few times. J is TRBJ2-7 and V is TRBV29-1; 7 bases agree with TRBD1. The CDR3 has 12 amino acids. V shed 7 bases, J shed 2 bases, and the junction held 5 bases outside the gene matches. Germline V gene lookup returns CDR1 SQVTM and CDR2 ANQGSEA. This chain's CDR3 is CSARDSAYEQYF. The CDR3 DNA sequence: TGCAGCGCCCGGGACAGCGCCTACGAGCAGTACTTC.

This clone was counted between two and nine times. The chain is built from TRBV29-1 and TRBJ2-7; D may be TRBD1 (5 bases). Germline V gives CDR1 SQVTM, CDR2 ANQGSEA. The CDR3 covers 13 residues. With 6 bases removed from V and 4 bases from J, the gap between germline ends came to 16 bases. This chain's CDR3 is CSVDAADSYEQYF. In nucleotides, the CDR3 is TGCAGCGTGGACGCCGCAGACAGTTACGAGCAGTACTTC.

The CDR3 DNA sequence: TGCGCCAGCAGCCAAGATACGACCTTCTGGGGCTACACCTTC. Translating gives CASSQDTTFWGYTF. V usage is TRBV4-1 and J usage is TRBJ1-2; D unclear. Germline V CDR1 and CDR2: MGHRA, YSYEKL. The CDR3 sequence is 14 residues long. Trimming removed 0 bases from V and 8 bases from J, with 13 bases in between.

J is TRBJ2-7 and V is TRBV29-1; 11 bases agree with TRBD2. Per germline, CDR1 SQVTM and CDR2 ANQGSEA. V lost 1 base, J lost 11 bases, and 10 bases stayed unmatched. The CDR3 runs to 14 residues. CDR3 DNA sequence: TGCAGCGTTGAAGGACTAGCGGGACGTATCGGGGAGTACTTC. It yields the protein CSVEGLAGRIGEYF.

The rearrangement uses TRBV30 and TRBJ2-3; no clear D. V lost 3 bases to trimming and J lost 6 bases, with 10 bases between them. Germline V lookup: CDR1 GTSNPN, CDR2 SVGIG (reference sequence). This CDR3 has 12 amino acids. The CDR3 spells CAWRPTTDTQYF. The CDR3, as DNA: TGTGCCTGGAGACCCACTACCGATACGCAGTATTTT.

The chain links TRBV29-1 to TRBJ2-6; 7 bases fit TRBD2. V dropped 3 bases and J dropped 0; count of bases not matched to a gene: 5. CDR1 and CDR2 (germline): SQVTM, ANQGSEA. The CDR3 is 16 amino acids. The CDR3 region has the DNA TGCAGCGTTGACGGGACTACCAACTCTGGGGCCAACGTCCTGACTTTC. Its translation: CSVDGTTNSGANVLTF. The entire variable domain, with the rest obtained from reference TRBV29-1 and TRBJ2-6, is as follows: SAVISQKPSRDICQRGTSLTIQCQVDSQVTMMFWYRQQPGQSLTLIATANQGSEATYESGFVIDKFPISRPNLTFSTLTVSNMSPEDSSIYLCSVDGTTNSGANVLTFGAGSRLTVL.

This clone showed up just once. CDR3 bases: TGCAGCGTTGAAAGTTACACCGGGGAGCTGTTTTTT. Translating gives CSVESYTGELFF. V is TRBV29-1 and J is TRBJ2-2; D uncertain. Germline V gene sequence: CDR1 SQVTM, CDR2 ANQGSEA. Trimming removed 2 bases at V and 3 bases at J, with 4 bases between. The CDR3 runs to 12 residues.

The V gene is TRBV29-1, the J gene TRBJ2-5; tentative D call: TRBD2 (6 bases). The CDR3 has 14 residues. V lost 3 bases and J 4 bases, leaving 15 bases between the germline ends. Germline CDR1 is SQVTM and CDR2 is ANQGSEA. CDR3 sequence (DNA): TGCAGCGTTGAGGGACTTTTAAGGGGAGAGACCCAGTACTTC. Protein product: CSVEGLLRGETQYF.

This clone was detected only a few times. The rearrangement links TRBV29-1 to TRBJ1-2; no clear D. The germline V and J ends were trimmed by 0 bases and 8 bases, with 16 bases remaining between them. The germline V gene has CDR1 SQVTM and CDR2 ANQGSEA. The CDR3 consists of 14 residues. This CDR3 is CSVEDFQVLEGYTF. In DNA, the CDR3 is TGCAGCGTTGAAGATTTCCAGGTGCTGGAAGGCTACACCTTC. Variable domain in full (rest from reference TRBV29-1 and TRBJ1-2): SAVISQKPSRDICQRGTSLTIQCQVDSQVTMMFWYRQQPGQSLTLIATANQGSEATYESGFVIDKFPISRPNLTFSTLTVSNMSPEDSSIYLCSVEDFQVLEGYTFGSGTRLTVV.

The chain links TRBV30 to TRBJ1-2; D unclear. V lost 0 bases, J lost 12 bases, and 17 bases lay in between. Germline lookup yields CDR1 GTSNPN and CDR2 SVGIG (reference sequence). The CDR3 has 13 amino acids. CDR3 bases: TGTGCCTGGAGTGTACCCAGTTATGGGTGGAACACCTTC. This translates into CAWSVPSYGWNTF.

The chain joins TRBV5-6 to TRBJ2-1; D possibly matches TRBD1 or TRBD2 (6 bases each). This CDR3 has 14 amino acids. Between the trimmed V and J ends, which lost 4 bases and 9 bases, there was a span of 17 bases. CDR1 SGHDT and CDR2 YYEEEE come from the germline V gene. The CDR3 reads CASSQGNGGGEQFF. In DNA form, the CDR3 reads TGTGCCAGCAGCCAGGGTAATGGAGGGGGTGAGCAGTTCTTC.

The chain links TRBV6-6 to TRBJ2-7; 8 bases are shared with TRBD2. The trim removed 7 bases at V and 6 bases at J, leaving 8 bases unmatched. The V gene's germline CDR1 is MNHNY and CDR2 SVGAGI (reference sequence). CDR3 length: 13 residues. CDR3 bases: TGTGCCAGCACAGACCTCGGGGGGGCCGAGCAGTACTTC. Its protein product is CASTDLGGAEQYF.

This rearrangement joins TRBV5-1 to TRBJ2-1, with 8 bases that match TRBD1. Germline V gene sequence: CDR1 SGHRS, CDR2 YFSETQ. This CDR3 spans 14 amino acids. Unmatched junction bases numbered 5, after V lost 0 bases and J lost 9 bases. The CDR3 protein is CASSLGTGHPEQFF. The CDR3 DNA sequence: TGCGCCAGCAGCTTGGGGACAGGGCATCCTGAGCAGTTCTTC.

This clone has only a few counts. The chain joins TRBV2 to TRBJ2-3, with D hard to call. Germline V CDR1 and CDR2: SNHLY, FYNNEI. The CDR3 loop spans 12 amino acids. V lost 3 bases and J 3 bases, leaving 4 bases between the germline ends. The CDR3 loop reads CASSDQTDTQYF. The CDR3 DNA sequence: TGTGCCAGCAGTGACCAGACAGATACGCAGTATTTT.

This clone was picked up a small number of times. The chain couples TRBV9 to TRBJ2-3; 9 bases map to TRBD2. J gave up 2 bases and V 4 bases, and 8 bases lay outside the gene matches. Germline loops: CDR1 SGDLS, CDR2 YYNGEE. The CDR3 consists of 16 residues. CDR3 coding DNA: TGTGCCAGCAGCCTATTAGCGGGGGAGGCCACAGATACGCAGTATTTT. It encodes CASSLLAGEATDTQYF.

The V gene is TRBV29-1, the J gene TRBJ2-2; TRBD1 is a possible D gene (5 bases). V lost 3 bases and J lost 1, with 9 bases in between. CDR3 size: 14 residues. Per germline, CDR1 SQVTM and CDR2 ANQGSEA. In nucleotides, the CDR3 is TGCAGCGTTGACCCTCAGGGGAACACCGGGGAGCTGTTTTTT. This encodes CSVDPQGNTGELFF.

CDR3 nucleotide sequence: TGTGCCAGCAGCCAAGCAGTTTTCGATGAGCAGTTCTTC. This sequence encodes CASSQAVFDEQFF. The chain joins TRBV2 to TRBJ2-1; no reliable D call. Germline loops: CDR1 SNHLY, CDR2 FYNNEI. The CDR3 has 13 residues. V was trimmed by 6 bases and J by 8 bases, leaving 14 bases between them.

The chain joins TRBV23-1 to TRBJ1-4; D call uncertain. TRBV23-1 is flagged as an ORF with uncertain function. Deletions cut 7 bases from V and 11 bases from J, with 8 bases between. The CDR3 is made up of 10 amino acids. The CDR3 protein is CASTPRKLFF. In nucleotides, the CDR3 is TGCGCCAGCACCCCGCGGAAACTGTTTTTT.

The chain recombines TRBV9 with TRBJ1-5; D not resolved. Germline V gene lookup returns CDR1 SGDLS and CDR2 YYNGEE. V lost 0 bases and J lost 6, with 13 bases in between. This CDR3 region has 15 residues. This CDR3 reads CASSVGSGGGQPQHF. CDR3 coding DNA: TGTGCCAGCAGCGTAGGGTCGGGTGGCGGTCAGCCCCAGCATTTT.

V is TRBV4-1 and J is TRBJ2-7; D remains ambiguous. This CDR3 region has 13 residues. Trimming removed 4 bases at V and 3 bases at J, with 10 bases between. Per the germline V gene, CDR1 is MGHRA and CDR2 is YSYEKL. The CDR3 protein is CASSPKRSYEQYF. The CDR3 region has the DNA TGCGCCAGCAGCCCCAAACGGAGCTACGAGCAGTACTTC.

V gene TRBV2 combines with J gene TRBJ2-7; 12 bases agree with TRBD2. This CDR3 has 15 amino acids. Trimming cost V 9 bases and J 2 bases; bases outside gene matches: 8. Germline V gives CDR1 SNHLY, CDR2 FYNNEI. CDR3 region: CASPGLAGIPYEQYF. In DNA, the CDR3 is TGTGCCAGTCCGGGACTAGCGGGCATTCCCTACGAGCAGTACTTC.